The clone carrying this T cell receptor beta chain was observed once. Its target is unknown. Trimming pared 0 bases from V and 5 bases from J, leaving 20 bases between. CDR3 length equals 16 residues. Germline V gene sequence: CDR1 SQVTM, CDR2 ANQGSEA. The record originates from a study of shared clonotypes between healthy human individuals. At a deep level, the assay was run. Per the original methods: Filtering differed since immunoSEQ provided only junctions, with no quality scores. Sequenced by immunoSEQ multiplex PCR; TCRdb stores in-frame clones only, minus some. Clonal size and the V and J genes are those of that table, whereas D and trimming came from the DNA. The data contain about 480,000 clones, 79% of them singletons. Findings of the study overall: Expectations were that clonotype sharing among donors would be affected by sequencing depth.

The J gene is TRBJ2-7, the V gene TRBV29-1; tentative D call: TRBD1 (6 bases). The clonotype was recovered from a woman aged 40 to 49 in good health. Some clones in this sample may be carry-over from other donors' samples. The sequencing sample was made of PBMCs. CDR3 sequence reads: CSVEDPGAHFGHEQYF. Here the CDR3 DNA reads TGCAGCGTTGAAGACCCAGGGGCACATTTTGGGCACGAGCAGTACTTC.